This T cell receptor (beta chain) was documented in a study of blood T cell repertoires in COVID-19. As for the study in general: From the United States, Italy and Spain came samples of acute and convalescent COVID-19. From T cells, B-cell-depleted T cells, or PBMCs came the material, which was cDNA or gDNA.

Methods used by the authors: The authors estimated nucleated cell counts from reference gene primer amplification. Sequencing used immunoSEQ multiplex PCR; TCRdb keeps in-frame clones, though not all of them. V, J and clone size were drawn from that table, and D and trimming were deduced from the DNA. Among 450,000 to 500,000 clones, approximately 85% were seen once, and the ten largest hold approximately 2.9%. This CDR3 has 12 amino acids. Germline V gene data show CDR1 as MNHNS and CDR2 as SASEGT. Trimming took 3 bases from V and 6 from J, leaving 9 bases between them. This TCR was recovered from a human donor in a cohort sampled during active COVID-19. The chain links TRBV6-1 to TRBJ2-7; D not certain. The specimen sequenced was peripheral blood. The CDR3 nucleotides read TGTGCCAGCAGTGACAACGGTCCCGAGCAGTACTTC. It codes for CASSDNGPEQYF.